The 15 T cell receptor beta chains listed next were all sequenced from one sample in a study of PD-L1 blockade in urothelial cancer (dated by TCRdb to the late 2010s). Preparation of the library involved the immunoSEQ multiplex PCR assay. TCRdb stores this immuneACCESS table with in-frame sequences only. Part of the clones is absent; in the studies checked, under half of the shortfall reflects unresolved V genes, and no reason is known for the rest. A total of 50,000 to 65,000 clones appear in this sample, under 90% of them only once. The top ten clonotypes cover 3.2% of the sample. Reading the label with the study, this specimen's time point is: pretreatment peripheral blood. The sequenced sample was PBMCs, obtained around atezolizumab (anti-PD-L1) treatment. The receptors derive from an older man with urothelial cancer.

Here the CDR3 reads CASSFSGSVSEQFF. CDR3 DNA sequence: TGTGCCAGCAGCTTTAGCGGGAGTGTAAGTGAGCAGTTCTTC. The chain couples TRBV7-3 to TRBJ2-1, with TRBD2 matching over 9 bases. Germline CDR1 SGHTA, CDR2 FQGTGA. V lost 3 bases to trimming and J lost 9 bases; unmatched junction nucleotides: 6. This CDR3 has 14 amino acids.

V and J are TRBV9 and TRBJ2-2, with TRBD1 matching over 8 bases. The CDR3 length is 16 residues. Germline CDR1 is SGDLS and CDR2 is YYNGEE. J gave up 1 base and V 0 bases, and 2 bases lay outside the gene matches. This CDR3 reads CASSVAGTGNTGELFF. The CDR3 DNA is TGTGCCAGCAGCGTAGCTGGGACAGGGAACACCGGGGAGCTGTTTTTT.

The chain is built from TRBV4-1 and TRBJ2-7; maybe TRBD2 (6 bases). CDR1 MGHRA and CDR2 YSYEKL come from the germline V gene. Between the trimmed V and J ends, which lost 0 bases and 1 base, there was a span of 13 bases. The CDR3 sequence is 16 residues long. CDR3 loop: CASSQDLAEGSYEQYF. CDR3 bases: TGCGCCAGCAGCCAAGATCTGGCGGAGGGGTCCTACGAGCAGTACTTC.

The chain links TRBV6-5 to TRBJ2-1; D gene ambiguous. CDR3 length: 14 amino acids. V lost 0 bases, J lost 10 bases, and 13 bases lay in between. Germline V gives CDR1 MNHEY, CDR2 SVGAGI. CDR3 DNA sequence: TGTGCCAGCAGTTACTCGGAGACCTCTAGGGAGCAGTTCTTC. Its protein is CASSYSETSREQFF.

Many counts were recorded for this clone. The chain combines TRBV11-2 with TRBJ2-5; D uncertain. CDR1 is SGHAT, CDR2 FQNNGV, per germline. V shed 0 bases and J shed 4 bases, with 9 bases lying between them. The CDR3 runs 14 residues. The CDR3 DNA reads TGTGCCAGCAGCTTAGATATAGTAGTAGAGACCCAGTACTTC. It encodes CASSLDIVVETQYF.

The V gene is TRBV7-9, the J gene TRBJ2-7; 14 positions agree with TRBD2. The germline V gene has CDR1 SEHNR and CDR2 FQNEAQ (reference sequence). Trimming took 5 bases from V and 6 from J; bases not matched to a gene: 6. This CDR3 is built from 15 residues. CDR3 DNA sequence: TGTGCCAGCAGCCCAGGGACTAGCGGGAGAGTCGAGCAGTACTTC. Translating gives CASSPGTSGRVEQYF.

This clone appeared once. J is TRBJ2-1 and V is TRBV5-1; the D gene is possibly TRBD2 (6 bases). CDR3 length: 15 residues. The ends were cut back, 0 bases at V and 10 bases at J, with 17 bases in the middle. Germline assignment: CDR1 SGHRS and CDR2 YFSETQ. The DNA of the CDR3 is TGCGCCAGCAGCTTGGCCCCGACCGTAGCGGCAGAGCAGTTCTTC. As protein: CASSLAPTVAAEQFF. Full variable domain (remainder filled in from reference TRBV5-1 and TRBJ2-1): KAGVTQTPRYLIKTRGQQVTLSCSPISGHRSVSWYQQTPGQGLQFLFEYFSETQRNKGNFPGRFSGRQFSNSRSEMNVSTLELGDSALYLCASSLAPTVAAEQFFGPGTRLTVL.

The V gene is TRBV6-5, the J gene TRBJ1-1; TRBD1 might be the D (5 bases). The CDR3 has 14 amino acids. V gave up 6 bases and J gave up 5 bases, with 16 bases separating them. Germline CDR1 and CDR2: MNHEY and SVGAGI. CDR3 nucleotide sequence: TGTGCCAGCAGCAAAGGGACGCGGGGGACTGAAGCTTTCTTT. This encodes CASSKGTRGTEAFF.

The chain uses TRBV5-5 and TRBJ2-3; no clear D. CDR3 size: 13 residues. Germline V gene lookup returns CDR1 SGHKS and CDR2 YYEKEE (reference sequence). V was shortened by 0 bases and J by 2 bases, with 4 bases between the two germline ends. The DNA of the CDR3 is TGTGCCAGCAGCTTGGTCTACACAGATACGCAGTATTTT. It yields the protein CASSLVYTDTQYF.

The chain employs TRBV30 and TRBJ2-7; 16 bases align to TRBD2. The CDR3 is 15 amino acids. CDR1 is GTSNPN, CDR2 SVGIG, per germline (reference sequence). Trimming removed 5 bases from V and 2 bases from J; junction bases left unmatched: 3. DNA for the CDR3: TGTGCCTGGGCCGGGACTAGCGGGAGGGCCTACGAGCAGTACTTC. Its protein product is CAWAGTSGRAYEQYF.

The chain carries TRBV18 and TRBJ2-1; TRBD1 matches at 9 bases. The CDR3 length is 15 residues. J lost 8 bases, V lost 0 bases, and 5 bases had no gene match. The germline gives CDR1 KGHSH, CDR2 LQKENI. CDR3: CASSPPEQGAYEQFF. DNA for the CDR3: TGTGCCAGCTCACCACCGGAACAGGGGGCGTATGAGCAGTTCTTC.

The chain carries TRBV10-1 and TRBJ2-3; D is undetermined. The CDR3 is 13 amino acids. Per germline, CDR1 WNHNN and CDR2 SYGVQD (reference sequence). The ends were cut back, 0 bases at V and 5 bases at J, with 6 bases in the middle. The CDR3 region has the DNA TGCGCCAGCAGTGAGTCTGGGCGAGATACGCAGTATTTT. This codes for CASSESGRDTQYF.

V is TRBV9 and J is TRBJ2-7; TRBD1 is a possible D gene (6 bases). This CDR3 is 15 amino acids long. V shed 0 bases and J shed 6 bases, with 16 bases lying between them. CDR1 and CDR2 (germline): SGDLS, YYNGEE. As DNA, the CDR3 is TGTGCCAGCAGCGTAGATCAGGGGTACTTCTCCGAGCAGTACTTC. Translation gives CASSVDQGYFSEQYF.

V is TRBV5-1 and J is TRBJ1-2, with D unresolved. V shed 5 bases and J shed 5 bases, with 10 bases lying between them. Per the germline V gene, CDR1 is SGHRS and CDR2 is YFSETQ. This CDR3 region has 12 residues. The CDR3 DNA sequence: TGCGCCAGCAGACCGGACTCGTATGGCTACACCTTC. Protein product: CASRPDSYGYTF.

This clone was seen more than once but under ten times. The chain has TRBV13 and TRBJ2-7; D gene ambiguous. The CDR3 is 11 amino acids. CDR1 is PRHDT, CDR2 FYEKMQ, per germline (reference sequence). The ends were cut back, 3 bases at V and 3 bases at J, with 3 bases in the middle. As DNA, the CDR3 is TGTGCCAGCAGCTTCCGCTACGAGCAGTACTTC. Protein sequence: CASSFRYEQYF.